The 24 T cell receptor beta chains below were found in one sample sequenced in a study of CD8+CD57+ T cells in acquired aplastic anemia (dated by TCRdb to 2016 to 2019). Sequencing relied on an Illumina HiSeq 2000. Genomic DNA was used as template for profiling of TCR beta VDJ combinations and CDR3 sequences. In TCRdb, the public reads were trimmed at Q25 with fastp and aligned with MiXCR, with productive beta chains retained. Each record represents a unique CDR3 protein, reported with the most common genes and DNA among its rows. The sample table contains 35,000 to 45,000 distinct CDR3 sequences; only one count was recorded for about two thirds of them. 20% to 30% of the sample is taken by the ten largest. Sequencing was carried out using sorted CD4+, CD8+, or CD8+CD57+ T cells (not recorded which) from PBMCs. These receptor sequences come from a human donor in good health, serving as a control.

Many counts were recorded for this clonotype. The CDR3 DNA reads as TGTGCCAGCAGCGTAGAGCCTGGGGGCTTAAGCCGCCCCTCTGGGGCCAACGTCCTGACTTTC. Translating it yields CASSVEPGGLSRPSGANVLTF. The V call is TRBV9, the J call TRBJ2-6, with a weak D call TRBD1 (6 bases). Germline values: CDR1 SGDLS, CDR2 YYNGEE. V was cut by 0 bases and J by 0 bases, with 22 bases left in between. The CDR3 contains 21 residues.

The chain couples TRBV29-1 to TRBJ1-3, with TRBD1 matching 7 bases. Trimming cost V 4 bases and J 3 bases; bases outside gene matches: 3. The CDR3 has 13 amino acids. The germline CDR1 and CDR2 sequences are SQVTM and ANQGSEA. In DNA form, the CDR3 reads TGCAGCGTTGTCGCAGGGGGTGGAAACACCATATATTTT. Its protein product is CSVVAGGGNTIYF.

In its sample, this clonotype was seen a few times. The chain recombines TRBV5-6 with TRBJ2-7; possible D gene TRBD2, 5 bases. The germline CDR1 and CDR2 sequences are SGHDT and YYEEEE. The CDR3 has 13 residues. The V gene lost 4 bases and the J gene lost 5 bases, with 13 bases spanning the gap. CDR3 protein: CASSLAGKHEQYF. CDR3 DNA: TGTGCCAGCAGCCTTGCCGGGAAGCACGAGCAGTACTTC.

This clonotype came up a few times. This chain links TRBV10-1 with TRBJ1-6; no firm D call. The CDR3 is 13 amino acids. Germline CDR1 is WNHNN and CDR2 is SYGVQD (reference sequence). V was clipped by 4 bases and J by 7 bases, with 8 bases between them. The CDR3 loop is CASSGTPNSPLHF. CDR3 sequence (DNA): TGCGCCAGCAGTGGGACGCCGAATTCACCCCTCCACTTT.

This chain connects TRBV12-3 or TRBV12-4 to TRBJ2-3, with D perhaps TRBD1 or TRBD2 (5 bases each). Trimming shortened V by 1 base and J by 8 bases, and 13 bases separated the two germline ends. This CDR3 is built from 14 residues. CDR3 sequence (DNA): TGTGCCAGCAGTTTAGGACTACTGGGGCCTACGCAGTATTTT. Its translation is CASSLGLLGPTQYF.

The chain combines TRBV24-1 with TRBJ2-7, with TRBD1 matching over 8 bases. CDR1 and CDR2 from the germline V gene are KGHDR and SFDVKD. The CDR3 extends over 14 amino acids. Trimming took 4 bases from V and 3 from J; bases not matched to a gene: 4. The CDR3 spells CATSDETGGYEQYF. The CDR3 DNA reads TGTGCCACCAGTGACGAAACAGGGGGCTACGAGCAGTACTTC.

In its sample, this clonotype was seen many times. The gene calls are TRBV6-2 or TRBV6-3 and TRBJ2-3, with 9 bases lining up with TRBD2. Per germline, CDR1 MNHEY and CDR2 SVGEGT. CDR3 length: 14 residues. V shed 4 bases and J 4 bases; nucleotides not matched to a gene: 3. The CDR3 DNA reads as TGTGCCAGCAGTTCCGGGACTAGCCCAGATACGCAGTATTTT. Translating gives CASSSGTSPDTQYF.

V gene TRBV28 combines with J gene TRBJ1-1; D possibly corresponds to TRBD1 (5 bases). CDR1 is MDHEN, CDR2 SYDVKM, per germline. Trimming removed 1 base from V and 3 bases from J, with 12 bases in between. The CDR3 consists of 15 residues. Here the CDR3 DNA reads TGTGCCAGCAGTTTATATGGGGCGAGAGACACTGAAGCTTTCTTT. This sequence encodes CASSLYGARDTEAFF.

V usage is TRBV15 and J usage is TRBJ2-5, with 7 nucleotides matching TRBD1. Germline CDR1 is LNHNV and CDR2 is YYDKDF (reference sequence). Trimming removed 2 bases from V and 5 bases from J; junction bases left unmatched: 5. The CDR3 spans 14 residues. CDR3 in amino acids: CATSRSRGSETQYF. The CDR3 region has the DNA TGTGCCACCAGCAGAAGCAGGGGGTCGGAGACCCAGTACTTC.

This clonotype was seen repeatedly, ten times or more. This chain connects TRBV14 to TRBJ2-3; perhaps TRBD2 as D (5 bases). CDR1 and CDR2 from the germline V gene are SGHDN and FVKESK. The CDR3 has 14 residues. The V and J ends lost 4 bases and 2 bases respectively, with 10 bases between them. CDR3 nucleotides: TGTGCCAGCAGCCTTGGGAGACACACAGATACGCAGTATTTT. This sequence encodes CASSLGRHTDTQYF.

The rearrangement uses TRBV24-1 and TRBJ2-7; 7 nucleotides line up with TRBD1. V dropped 1 base and J dropped 2; count of bases not matched to a gene: 16. This CDR3 region has 19 residues. Germline values: CDR1 KGHDR, CDR2 SFDVKD. The CDR3 DNA is TGTGCCACCAGTGATTTAAGGCATGAAACAGGGGCGAAACCCTACGAGCAGTACGTC. Its protein product is CATSDLRHETGAKPYEQYV.

Notes on this clonotype: One junction end disagrees with the germline gene, perhaps due to a read error. The V and J genes are TRBV10-1 and TRBJ2-3; D unresolved. The CDR3 covers 14 residues. Germline-derived CDR1 and CDR2 are WNHNN and SYGVQD (reference sequence). The chain's CDR3 is CAISESTVRYTQYF. CDR3 nucleotide sequence: TGTGCCATCAGTGAGTCGACGGTAAGGTATACGCAGTATTTT.

This clonotype was counted ten times or more. The chain uses TRBV6-2 or TRBV6-3 and TRBJ2-7; D gene uncertain. CDR3 length: 13 amino acids. From germline, CDR1 is MNHEY and CDR2 SVGEGT. V lost 5 bases and J 1 base, leaving 9 bases between the germline ends. The DNA for the CDR3 is TGTGCCAGCAGTACGCCGAATTCCTACGAGCAGTACTTC. Amino acids: CASSTPNSYEQYF.

This clonotype turned up a few times. A junction end diverges from the germline sequence, so it may reflect a read error. The chain uses TRBV11-2 and TRBJ1-1; D gene uncertain. The CDR3 is made up of 12 amino acids. Per the germline V gene, CDR1 is SGHAT and CDR2 is FQNNGV. The CDR3 coding sequence is TGTGCCGGCAGCTTCAGTAACACTGAAGCTTTCTTT. Encoded protein: CAGSFSNTEAFF.

This clonotype ranks as medium-sized. V usage is TRBV5-1 and J usage is TRBJ1-2; TRBD1 matches 10 bases. The J segment lost 2 bases and the V segment lost 4 bases, leaving 5 bases of the junction unmatched. Germline V CDR1 and CDR2: SGHRS, YFSETQ. The length of the CDR3 is 15 residues. The CDR3: CASSETGGWNYGYTF. The CDR3 DNA follows: TGCGCCAGCAGCGAGACAGGGGGCTGGAACTATGGCTACACCTTC.

The V call is TRBV15, the J call TRBJ2-1; maybe TRBD1 (6 bases). Deletions cut 1 base from V and 8 bases from J, with 12 bases between. CDR3 length equals 14 residues. Germline V gives CDR1 LNHNV, CDR2 YYDKDF (reference sequence). The CDR3 loop is CATSRVGDIDEQFF. CDR3 nucleotide sequence: TGTGCCACCAGCAGAGTTGGGGACATTGATGAGCAGTTCTTC.

This rearrangement joins TRBV24-1 to TRBJ2-7, with 12 bases identical to TRBD1. V lost 5 bases, J lost 5 bases, and 3 bases stayed unmatched. The CDR3 has 14 residues. Per the germline V gene, CDR1 is KGHDR and CDR2 is SFDVKD. The DNA for the CDR3 is TGTGCCACCAGTGCCGGGACAGGGGGCGACGAGCAGTACTTC. Its translation is CATSAGTGGDEQYF.

This chain connects TRBV25-1 to TRBJ2-5; TRBD2 might be the D (6 bases). CDR3 size: 13 residues. Germline loops: CDR1 MGHDK, CDR2 SYGVNS. V lost 4 bases to trimming and J lost 5 bases, with 11 bases between them. The CDR3 nucleotides read TGTGCCAGCAGTGGGGCAGGGAGGGAGACCCAGTACTTC. Translation: CASSGAGRETQYF.

The rearrangement joins TRBV10-3 to TRBJ2-2; no reliable D call. This CDR3 is built from 14 residues. From germline, CDR1 is ENHRY and CDR2 SYGVKD. V was shortened by 2 bases and J by 3 bases, with 7 bases between the two germline ends. CDR3 amino acids: CAISEISDTGELFF. The DNA for the CDR3 is TGTGCCATCAGTGAGATATCCGACACCGGGGAGCTGTTTTTT.

This rearrangement joins TRBV19 to TRBJ1-1; 8 bases are shared with TRBD1. V shed 3 bases and J 4 bases; nucleotides not matched to a gene: 4. CDR1 and CDR2 (germline): LNHDA, SQIVND (reference sequence). This CDR3 is 14 amino acids long. The CDR3 region is CASSIRGRGTEAFF. The CDR3 DNA reads as TGTGCCAGTAGTATCAGGGGGCGGGGCACTGAAGCTTTCTTT.

The CDR3: CATSSRGGTEAFF. CDR3 nucleotides: TGTGCCACCAGCAGTCGGGGCGGCACTGAAGCTTTCTTT. V is TRBV15 and J is TRBJ1-1, with D maybe TRBD1 (5 bases). CDR1 LNHNV and CDR2 YYDKDF come from the germline V gene (reference sequence). This CDR3 has 13 residues. Trimming shortened V by 3 bases and J by 4 bases, and 9 bases separated the two germline ends.

The chain combines TRBV7-9 with TRBJ1-2; no reliable D call. Germline lookup yields CDR1 SEHNR and CDR2 FQNEAQ (reference sequence). The length of the CDR3 is 14 residues. V was pared by 0 bases and J by 7 bases, with 12 bases between. The CDR3 DNA reads as TGTGCCAGCAGCTTAGCCCCAGCACACTTTGGCTACACCTTC. Its translation is CASSLAPAHFGYTF.

The chain recombines TRBV4-2 with TRBJ2-3; D call uncertain. CDR3 length: 12 amino acids. V was trimmed by 0 bases and J by 8 bases, leaving 6 bases between them. Germline V gene data show CDR1 as LGHNA and CDR2 as YNFKEQ. CDR3 amino acids: CASSQDLGTQYF. DNA of the CDR3: TGTGCCAGCAGCCAAGATCTTGGTACGCAGTATTTT.

V gene TRBV19 combines with J gene TRBJ1-6; no clear D gene. V lost 4 bases, J lost 8 bases, and 6 bases lay in between. The CDR3 sequence is 12 residues long. Germline CDR1 LNHDA, CDR2 SQIVND (reference sequence). The CDR3 loop reads CASSTPDSPLHF. DNA of the CDR3: TGTGCCAGTAGTACGCCAGATTCACCCCTCCACTTT.